This TCR beta chain came from a study of OX40 agonist ivuxolimab in advanced cancers. Across the whole study: Ivuxolimab, which patients received intravenously every 2 weeks, was dosed at 0.01 to 10 mg/kg. Partial responses, seen in three patients, involved one hepatocellular carcinoma and two cutaneous melanomas.

Repertoires were generated with immunoSEQ multiplex PCR, while TCRdb's copy carries only in-frame clones and drops some. This sample has about 64,000 clones, with roughly 84% found just once. CDR3 length: 14 amino acids. CDR1 is MNHNS and CDR2 is SASEGT in the germline V gene. Trimming stripped 2 bases from V and 0 bases from J, with 7 bases between. This sequence originates from an adult with an advanced solid tumor such as melanoma, head and neck, liver or kidney cancer. Sequencing was performed on CD4+ or CD8+ T cells sorted from blood, taken in a trial of the OX40 agonist ivuxolimab. The chain combines TRBV6-1 with TRBJ1-1, with D tentatively TRBD1 (5 bases). Here the CDR3 reads CASSEWGMNTEAFF. CDR3 in DNA: TGTGCCAGCAGTGAATGGGGCATGAACACTGAAGCTTTCTTT.